Given below is one TCR beta chain in context. As to time point: patch test 1, 2 weeks after DPC sensitization. The treatment denotes: therapeutic diphenylcyclopropenone sensitization with weekly scalp DPC. The germline V gene has CDR1 GTSNPN and CDR2 SVGIG (reference sequence). Trimming took 0 bases from V and 1 from J, leaving 1 base between them. The CDR3 length is 12 residues. The data were obtained in a study of human T cells and chemical hapten exposure. Study at large: Throughout a study of approximately 5 months, patients underwent weekly scalp administration of diphenylcyclopropenone doses.

Each CDR3 protein gets one entry after TCRdb re-called the RACE reads with MiXCR. The sample records 150,000 to 200,000 distinct CDR3 sequences, about 14% being singletons. This sequence was found in a woman aged 30 to 39 with alopecia areata. Some clones in this sample may be carry-over from other donors' samples. The J gene is TRBJ1-3, the V gene TRBV30; D ambiguous. The starting material was whole blood, obtained in connection with sensitization to the hapten diphenylcyclopropenone (DPC). This CDR3 reads CAWSVSGNTIYF. The CDR3, as DNA: TGTGCCTGGAGTGTTTCTGGAAACACCATATATTTT. Variable domain in full (rest from reference TRBV30 and TRBJ1-3): SQTIHQWPATLVQPVGSPLSLECTVEGTSNPNLYWYRQAAGRGLQLLFYSVGIGQISSEVPQNLSASRPQDRQFILSSKKLLLSDSGFYLCAWSVSGNTIYFGEGSWLTVV.